This TCR beta chain was found in a study of blood T cell repertoires in COVID-19. CDR3 length: 15 residues. Looked up from germline, CDR1 is ENHRY and CDR2 is SYGVKD. Trimming at V came to 4 bases and at J to 4 bases, leaving 5 bases not matched to a gene. TCRdb's table, derived via immunoSEQ multiplex PCR, lists solely in-frame clones and lacks some. This table holds about 300,000 clones, nearly 90% found once. Sequencing input: peripheral blood. This sequence was found in a woman aged 25-40 years with COVID-19, enrolled during active disease. J is TRBJ2-1 and V is TRBV10-3, with 9 bases that match TRBD1. As DNA, the CDR3 is TGTGCCATCAGTGCGCCGGGACAGGGATACAATGAGCAGTTCTTC. Amino acid sequence: CAISAPGQGYNEQFF.